These 27 T cell receptor beta chains were all obtained from the same sample, sequenced in a study of tumor and adjacent non-tumor tissue in lung cancer. TCRbeta libraries were built with three rounds of nested PCR, modified from ARM-PCR. TCRdb reprocessed the multiplex PCR reads via MiXCR and lists one record per CDR3 protein. The data contain 90,000 to 100,000 distinct CDR3 sequences, 75% to 85% of them singletons. This sample's RNA came from whole unsorted tissue. More than 3 cm separated this lung sample from the edge of the tumor. The sequenced sample consisted of distant non-tumor lung tissue. The source is a man aged 55 to 69 with small cell lung cancer.

Notes on this clonotype: A read error may produce the germline difference seen at one junction end. The chain links TRBV10-3 to TRBJ1-2; 11 bases match TRBD1. In germline, CDR1 is ENHRY, CDR2 SYGVKD. This CDR3 comprises 13 residues. The CDR3 DNA follows: TGTGCCGGCCGGGACAGGGGGGACTATGGATACACCTTC. Translated, it gives CAGRDRGDYGYTF.

The J gene is TRBJ2-5, the V gene TRBV29-1, with 14 bases that match TRBD2. The CDR3 sequence is 15 residues long. Germline V CDR1 and CDR2: SQVTM, ANQGSEA. CDR3 sequence: CNVAGLAGVAETQYF. The CDR3 nucleotides read TGCAATGTTGCGGGACTAGCGGGAGTAGCGGAGACCCAGTACTTC.

About this clonotype: A junction boundary mismatches the germline segment, possibly from a read error. The rearrangement uses TRBV4-1 and TRBJ1-3, with unresolved D. Germline CDR1 is MGHRA and CDR2 is YSYEKL. The CDR3 has 15 residues. The CDR3 loop reads CASIQGGVSGNIIYF. CDR3 in DNA: TGCGCCAGCATCCAAGGTGGGGTCTCTGGAAACATCATATATTTT.

With regard to this clonotype: One end of the junction does not line up with germline, which may come from a read error. V and J are TRBV12-3 or TRBV12-4 and TRBJ2-1; D is perhaps TRBD1 (5 bases). The CDR3 is 15 residues long. The CDR3 here is CASSFGARVGNEQSF. The CDR3 coding sequence is TGTGCCAGCAGTTTTGGGGCTAGAGTAGGTAATGAGCAGTCCTTC.

A word on this clonotype: This may come from a read error, since a much larger clone is one base off. V usage is TRBV20-1 and J usage is TRBJ2-5; D unresolved. The CDR3 contains 15 residues. The V end was cut by 5 bases, the J end by 3 bases, with 19 bases between. Germline-derived CDR1 and CDR2 are DFQATT and SNEGSKA (reference sequence). DNA for the CDR3: TGCAGTGCTCAACCCCTTTTCGACGTTGAAGAGACCCAGTACTTC. Translation: CSAQPLFDVEETQYF.

As to this clonotype: The missing conserved phenylalanine or tryptophan at the end of this CDR3 makes a read error likely. V gene TRBV5-1 combines with J gene TRBJ2-7; D gene ambiguous. This CDR3 comprises 14 residues. In germline, CDR1 is SGHRS, CDR2 YFSETQ. V lost 0 bases and J 0 bases, leaving 7 bases between the germline ends. The CDR3 protein is CASSLVLSSYEQYI. Here the CDR3 DNA reads TGCGCCAGCAGCTTGGTGCTGAGCTCCTACGAGCAGTACATC.

The V call is TRBV6-2 or TRBV6-3, the J call TRBJ2-1; TRBD2 is a possible D gene (5 bases). V was trimmed by 9 bases and J by 7 bases, leaving 16 bases between them. Germline V gene lookup returns CDR1 MNHEY and CDR2 SVGEGT. CDR3 length: 13 residues. The CDR3 sequence: CASIGGLSNEQFF. The CDR3 bases are TGTGCCAGTATAGGAGGATTAAGTAATGAGCAGTTCTTC.

With regard to this clonotype: The junction departs from the called germline gene at one end, perhaps through a read error. The V and J genes are TRBV15 and TRBJ2-3; TRBD2 matches at 7 bases. The CDR3 runs 15 residues. Germline CDR1 and CDR2: LNHNV and YYDKDF (reference sequence). The CDR3 protein is CAISPAGTSTDTQYF. The CDR3 DNA sequence: TGTGCCATCAGCCCAGCGGGAACGAGCACAGATACGCAGTATTTT.

This clonotype has just a few counts. Just one base apart from a much larger clone, this may be a read error. This chain links TRBV28 with TRBJ2-3; 7 bases are a match to TRBD2. The germline CDR1 and CDR2 sequences are MDHEN and SYDVKM. Unmatched junction bases numbered 14, after V lost 3 bases and J lost 2 bases. This CDR3 has 18 amino acids. The CDR3 spells CASSFEWGGGTPTDTQYF. CDR3 DNA sequence: TGTGCCAGCAGTTTTGAATGGGGCGGGGGTACCCCCACAGATACGCAGTATTTT.

Concerning this clonotype: One end of the junction is discordant with germline, which a read error may explain. The chain employs TRBV10-2 and TRBJ2-1; D is unclear. CDR3 size: 13 residues. From germline, CDR1 is WSHSY and CDR2 SAAADI. The CDR3 spells CTSCETDHGEQFF. The DNA for the CDR3 is TGCACCAGCTGCGAGACTGACCATGGTGAGCAGTTCTTC.

On this clonotype: This may come from a read error, since a much larger clone is one base off. This chain joins TRBV5-1 and TRBJ2-3; 10 nucleotides line up with TRBD2. The CDR3 covers 16 residues. Germline lookup yields CDR1 SGHRS and CDR2 YFSETQ. CDR3 in DNA: TGCGCCAGGAGCTTGGCGGCTAGCGGGAGTGTCGATACGCAGTATTTT. Translation gives CARSLAASGSVDTQYF.

On this clonotype itself: A much larger clone is a single base away; this may be a read error. The chain joins TRBV20-1 to TRBJ2-1, with TRBD2 matching 8 bases. Germline CDR1 is DFQATT and CDR2 is SNEGSKA (reference sequence). The V gene end was trimmed by 7 bases and the J gene end by 1 base; junction bases not matched to a gene: 12. The CDR3 consists of 16 residues. In DNA form, the CDR3 reads TGCAGTGTGCAGGCGCGACTAGCGCATTCCTACAATGAGCAGTTCTTC. This sequence encodes CSVQARLAHSYNEQFF.

Concerning this clonotype: An end of the junction does not agree with germline; a read error may underlie this. The V and J genes are TRBV5-6 and TRBJ2-1; D might be TRBD1 (7 bases). Looked up from germline, CDR1 is SGHDT and CDR2 is YYEEEE. The CDR3 sequence is 16 residues long. The CDR3 protein is CASSQGRGEVYDEQFF. CDR3 nucleotides: TGTGCCAGCAGTCAGGGCAGGGGGGAAGTCTACGATGAGCAGTTCTTC.

A note on this clonotype: A much larger clone lies a single base off, so this may be a read error. V is TRBV20-1 and J is TRBJ2-2; 12 nucleotides match TRBD2. Germline CDR1 reads DFQATT; CDR2 reads SNEGSKA (reference sequence). V lost 2 bases, J lost 5 bases, and 6 bases stayed unmatched. The CDR3 spans 16 residues. CDR3 bases: TGCAGTGCTAGACCTCTAGCGGGAGGGGAAACCGGGGAGCTGTTTTTT. Residues: CSARPLAGGETGELFF.

Concerning this clonotype itself: This may stem from a read error, because a much larger clone lies one nucleotide away. The rearrangement joins TRBV7-9 to TRBJ1-1; no reliable D call. Trimming pared 1 base from V and 7 bases from J, leaving 10 bases between. There are 13 residues in the CDR3. The germline V gene has CDR1 SEHNR and CDR2 FQNEAQ (reference sequence). The CDR3 is CASSLEWRDEAFF. For the CDR3, the DNA is TGTGCCAGCAGCTTAGAGTGGCGGGATGAAGCTTTCTTT.

The V gene is TRBV29-1, the J gene TRBJ2-1; TRBD1 or TRBD2 may be the D gene (5 bases each). Germline-derived CDR1 and CDR2 are SQVTM and ANQGSEA. The CDR3 spans 14 residues. V shed 8 bases and J shed 9 bases, with 23 bases lying between them. CDR3 protein: CSISLGEAVREQFF. DNA of the CDR3: TGCAGCATCTCTCTGGGGGAAGCGGTACGTGAGCAGTTCTTC.

A word on this clonotype: Because the CDR3 is missing its conserved closing phenylalanine or tryptophan, this is likely a read error. The chain links TRBV29-1 to TRBJ2-5, with D perhaps matching TRBD2 (6 bases). The CDR3 is 14 residues long. Germline-derived CDR1 and CDR2 are SQVTM and ANQGSEA. V gave up 7 bases and J gave up 9 bases, with 24 bases separating them. The CDR3: CSATLEGNQAAQYL. The CDR3, as DNA: TGCAGCGCCACACTGGAGGGAAACCAAGCGGCCCAGTACCTC.

Remarks on this clonotype: A much more abundant neighbour one base away suggests this may be a read error. The rearrangement uses TRBV11-2 and TRBJ1-1; tentatively, D is TRBD1 (5 bases). The CDR3 extends over 14 amino acids. Trimming removed 1 base at V and 4 bases at J, with 10 bases between. Germline V gene data show CDR1 as SGHAT and CDR2 as FQNNGV. This chain's CDR3 is CASSLVWRGTEAFF. CDR3 DNA: TGTGCCAGCAGCTTAGTCTGGAGGGGCACTGAAGCTTTCTTT.

This clonotype was recorded only once. A much larger clonotype is one base distant, so this may be a read error. The V call is TRBV24-1, the J call TRBJ2-3; the match to TRBD1 covers 7 bases. The ends lost 6 bases at V and 3 bases at J; junction bases unmatched: 11. CDR1 and CDR2 (germline): KGHDR, SFDVKD. This CDR3 comprises 16 residues. The CDR3 protein is CATSPGRGGETDTQYF. CDR3 in DNA: TGTGCCACCAGTCCCGGTCGAGGGGGCGAGACAGATACGCAGTATTTT.

As to this clonotype: A read error may produce the germline difference seen at one junction end. CDR3 loop: CACSTNNGRGDNEQFF. The DNA of the CDR3 is TGTGCCTGCAGTACTAATAACGGGAGAGGCGACAATGAGCAGTTCTTC. The gene calls are TRBV12-3 or TRBV12-4 and TRBJ2-1, with D perhaps matching TRBD2 (6 bases). The CDR3 is 16 residues long.

The rearrangement joins TRBV29-1 to TRBJ2-1; the match to TRBD2 covers 11 bases. CDR1 SQVTM and CDR2 ANQGSEA come from the germline V gene. With V trimmed by 6 bases and J by 7 bases, 14 bases remained unmatched. The CDR3 spans 16 residues. DNA for the CDR3: TGCAGCGTCGCTACCATTAGCGGGAGGGCAGGGAATGAGCAGTTCTTC. Translation: CSVATISGRAGNEQFF.

This clonotype was seen repeatedly, ten times or more. The V call is TRBV30, the J call TRBJ2-3, with D possibly matching TRBD2 (7 bases). Germline values: CDR1 GTSNPN, CDR2 SVGIG (reference sequence). The length of the CDR3 is 13 residues. Trimming took 4 bases from V and 6 from J, leaving 14 bases between them. The CDR3 protein is CAWNKGGGDTQYF. The CDR3 region has the DNA TGTGCCTGGAACAAGGGGGGGGGGGATACGCAGTATTTT.

V usage is TRBV11-2 and J usage is TRBJ2-1, with 10 bases lining up with TRBD2. CDR3 length: 15 amino acids. Germline V gives CDR1 SGHAT, CDR2 FQNNGV. V lost 0 bases, J lost 16 bases, and 12 bases stayed unmatched. CDR3 region: CASSLDRLAGVDQFF. CDR3 coding DNA: TGTGCCAGCAGCTTAGACCGTCTAGCGGGAGTGGACCAATTCTTC. Using reference TRBV11-2 and TRBJ2-1 for the parts outside the CDR3, the full variable domain is EAGVAQSPRYKIIEKRQSVAFWCNPISGHATLYWYQQILGQGPKLLIQFQNNGVVDDSQLPKDRFSAERLKGVDSTLKIQPAKLEDSAVYLCASSLDRLAGVDQFFGPGTRLTVL.

Comments on this clonotype: The junction does not match germline at one end; this may be a read error. The rearrangement uses TRBV29-1 and TRBJ1-1; D is possibly TRBD1 (5 bases). CDR3 length: 14 amino acids. Germline CDR1 reads SQVTM; CDR2 reads ANQGSEA. The CDR3 bases are TGCAGCGTTGAGGAGCACAGGATGGGCACTGAATCTTTCTTT. The encoded protein is CSVEEHRMGTESFF.

In the case of this clonotype: Its ends do not fully match the called genes, so a read error is possible. This chain uses TRBV12-3 or TRBV12-4 with TRBJ2-3; TRBD2 matches 9 bases. There are 15 residues in the CDR3. CDR3 bases: TGTGGCAGCAGACCGACTAGCGGAAGTAAAGATACGCAGTATTTT. It is translated as CGSRPTSGSKDTQYF.

A word on this clonotype: The junction does not match germline at one end; this may be a read error. The J gene is TRBJ2-3, the V gene TRBV5-4; D unresolved. This CDR3 has 13 amino acids. Germline CDR1 SGHNT, CDR2 YYREEE (reference sequence). CDR3 in amino acids: CDSSLDPGDMQYF. DNA of the CDR3: TGTGACAGCAGCTTGGACCCGGGTGATATGCAGTATTTT.

As for this clonotype: The junction differs from germline at one of its ends, possibly a read error. This rearrangement joins TRBV11-2 to TRBJ1-5; D gene unclear. Germline values: CDR1 SGHAT, CDR2 FQNNGV. CDR3 length: 13 amino acids. CDR3 nucleotides: TGCGCCAGCAGGCATGACCAGCATGGAGCCCAGCATTTT. Translated, it gives CASRHDQHGAQHF.